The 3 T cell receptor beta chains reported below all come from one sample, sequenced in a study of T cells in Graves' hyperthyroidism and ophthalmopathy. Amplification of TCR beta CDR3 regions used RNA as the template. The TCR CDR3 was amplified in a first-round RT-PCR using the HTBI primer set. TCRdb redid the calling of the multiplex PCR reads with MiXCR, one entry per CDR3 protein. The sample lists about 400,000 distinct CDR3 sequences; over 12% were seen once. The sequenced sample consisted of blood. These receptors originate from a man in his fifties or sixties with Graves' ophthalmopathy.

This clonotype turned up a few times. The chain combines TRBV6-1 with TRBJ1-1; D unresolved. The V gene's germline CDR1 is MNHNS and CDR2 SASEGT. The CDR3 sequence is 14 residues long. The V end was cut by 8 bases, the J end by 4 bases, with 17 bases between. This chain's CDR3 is CASRKGPEFTEAFF. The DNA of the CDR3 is TGTGCCAGCCGTAAAGGGCCGGAGTTCACTGAAGCTTTCTTT.

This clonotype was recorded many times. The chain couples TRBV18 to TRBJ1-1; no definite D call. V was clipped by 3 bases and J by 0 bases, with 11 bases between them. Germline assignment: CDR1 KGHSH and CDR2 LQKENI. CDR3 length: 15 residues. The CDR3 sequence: CASSPQPDLNTEAFF. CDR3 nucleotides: TGTGCCAGCTCACCCCAACCTGATCTGAACACTGAAGCTTTCTTT. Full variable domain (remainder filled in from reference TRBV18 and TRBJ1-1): NAGVMQNPRHLVRRRGQEARLRCSPMKGHSHVYWYRQLPEEGLKFMVYLQKENIIDESGMPKERFSAEFPKEGPSILRIQQVVRGDSAAYFCASSPQPDLNTEAFFGQGTRLTVV.

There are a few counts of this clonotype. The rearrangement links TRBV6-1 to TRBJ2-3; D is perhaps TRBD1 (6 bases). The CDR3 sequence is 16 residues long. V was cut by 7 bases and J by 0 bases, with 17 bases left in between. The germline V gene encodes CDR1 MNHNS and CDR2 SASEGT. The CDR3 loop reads CASTLDRITSTDTQYF. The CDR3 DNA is TGTGCCAGCACTTTGGACAGAATCACTAGCACAGATACGCAGTATTTT.